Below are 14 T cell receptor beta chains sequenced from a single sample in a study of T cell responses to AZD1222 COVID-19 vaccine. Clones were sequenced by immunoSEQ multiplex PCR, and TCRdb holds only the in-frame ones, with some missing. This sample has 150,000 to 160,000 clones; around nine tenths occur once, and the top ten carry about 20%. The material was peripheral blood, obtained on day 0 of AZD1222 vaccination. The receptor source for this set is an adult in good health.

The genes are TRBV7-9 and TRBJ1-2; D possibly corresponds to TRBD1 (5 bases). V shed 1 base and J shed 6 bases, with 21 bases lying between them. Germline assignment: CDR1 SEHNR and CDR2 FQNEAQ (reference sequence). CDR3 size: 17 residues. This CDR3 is CASSLGRGVREGDGYTF. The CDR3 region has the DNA TGTGCCAGCAGCTTAGGCCGGGGGGTACGGGAGGGCGATGGCTACACCTTC.

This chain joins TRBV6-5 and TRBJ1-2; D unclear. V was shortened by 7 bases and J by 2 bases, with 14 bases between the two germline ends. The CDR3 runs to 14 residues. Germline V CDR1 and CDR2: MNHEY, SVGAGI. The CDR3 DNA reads TGTGCCAGCAAGCGGGTCGAAGGAAACTATGGCTACACCTTC. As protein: CASKRVEGNYGYTF.

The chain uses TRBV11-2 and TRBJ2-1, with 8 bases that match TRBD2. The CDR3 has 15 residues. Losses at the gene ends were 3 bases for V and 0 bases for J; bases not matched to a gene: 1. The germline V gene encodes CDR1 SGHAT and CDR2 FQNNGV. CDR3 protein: CASSFSGSSYNEQFF. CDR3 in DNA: TGTGCCAGCAGCTTCAGCGGGAGCTCCTACAATGAGCAGTTCTTC.

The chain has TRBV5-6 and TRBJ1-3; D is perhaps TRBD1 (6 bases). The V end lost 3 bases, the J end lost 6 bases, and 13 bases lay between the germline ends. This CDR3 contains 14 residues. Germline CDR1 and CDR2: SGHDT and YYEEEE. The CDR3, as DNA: TGTGCCAGCAGCTGGAGCGGACAGCTAAACACCATATATTTT. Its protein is CASSWSGQLNTIYF.

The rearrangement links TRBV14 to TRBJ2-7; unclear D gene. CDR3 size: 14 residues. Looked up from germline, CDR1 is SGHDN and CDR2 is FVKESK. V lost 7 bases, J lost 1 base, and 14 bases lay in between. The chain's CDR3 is CASNSGRASYEQYF. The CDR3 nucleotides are TGTGCCAGCAATTCAGGACGAGCTTCCTACGAGCAGTACTTC.

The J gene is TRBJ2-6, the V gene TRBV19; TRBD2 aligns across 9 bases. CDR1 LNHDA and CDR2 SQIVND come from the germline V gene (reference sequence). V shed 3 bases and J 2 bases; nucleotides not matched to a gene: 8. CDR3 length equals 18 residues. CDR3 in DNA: TGTGCCAGTAGTATCTTCGGCGGGGGGGCCGCTGGGGCCAACGTCCTGACTTTC. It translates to CASSIFGGGAAGANVLTF.

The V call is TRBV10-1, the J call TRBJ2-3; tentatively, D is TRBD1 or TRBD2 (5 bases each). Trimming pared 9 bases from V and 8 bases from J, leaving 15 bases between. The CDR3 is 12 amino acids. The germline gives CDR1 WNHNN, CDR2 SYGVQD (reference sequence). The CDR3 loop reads CASRDAVGTQYF. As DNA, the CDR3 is TGCGCCAGTCGGGACGCGGTCGGTACGCAGTATTTT.

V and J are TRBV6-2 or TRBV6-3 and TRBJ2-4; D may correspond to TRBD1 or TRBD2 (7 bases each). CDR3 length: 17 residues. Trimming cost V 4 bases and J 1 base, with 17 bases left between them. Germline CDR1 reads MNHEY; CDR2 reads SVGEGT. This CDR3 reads CASSLPYQGGAKNIQYF. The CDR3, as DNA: TGTGCCAGCAGTTTACCCTACCAGGGGGGGGCCAAAAACATTCAGTACTTC.

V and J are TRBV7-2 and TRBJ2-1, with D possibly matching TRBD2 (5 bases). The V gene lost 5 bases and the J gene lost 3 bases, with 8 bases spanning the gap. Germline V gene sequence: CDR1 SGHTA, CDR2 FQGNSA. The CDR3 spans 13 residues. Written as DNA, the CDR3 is TGTGCCAGCAGCACCGGACTCTACAATGAGCAGTTCTTC. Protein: CASSTGLYNEQFF.

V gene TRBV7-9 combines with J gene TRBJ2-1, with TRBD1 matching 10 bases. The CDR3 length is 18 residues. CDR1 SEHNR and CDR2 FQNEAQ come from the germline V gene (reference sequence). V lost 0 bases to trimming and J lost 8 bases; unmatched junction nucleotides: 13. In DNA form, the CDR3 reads TGTGCCAGCAGCTTAGCACGCGTCGTGACAGGGGGCGCGTATGAGCAGTTCTTC. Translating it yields CASSLARVVTGGAYEQFF.

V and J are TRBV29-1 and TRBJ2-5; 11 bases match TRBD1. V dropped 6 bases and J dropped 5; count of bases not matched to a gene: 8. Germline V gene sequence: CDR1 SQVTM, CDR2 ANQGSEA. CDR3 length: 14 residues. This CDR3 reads CSVIRTGGAETQYF. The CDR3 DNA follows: TGCAGCGTCATTCGGACAGGGGGCGCGGAGACCCAGTACTTC.

The CDR3 region is CASIPAGGTGELFF. The DNA of the CDR3 is TGCGCCAGCATCCCAGCCGGTGGTACCGGGGAGCTGTTTTTT. This rearrangement joins TRBV5-1 to TRBJ2-2; D is ambiguous. CDR3 length equals 14 residues. V lost 6 bases to trimming and J lost 5 bases, with 14 bases between them. CDR1 and CDR2 (germline): SGHRS, YFSETQ. Supplemented by reference TRBV5-1 and TRBJ2-2, the full variable domain reads KAGVTQTPRYLIKTRGQQVTLSCSPISGHRSVSWYQQTPGQGLQFLFEYFSETQRNKGNFPGRFSGRQFSNSRSEMNVSTLELGDSALYLCASIPAGGTGELFFGEGSRLTVL.

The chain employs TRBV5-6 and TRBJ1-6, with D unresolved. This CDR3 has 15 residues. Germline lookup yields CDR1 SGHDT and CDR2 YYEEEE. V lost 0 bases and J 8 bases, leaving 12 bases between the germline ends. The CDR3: CASSLGRYPDSPLHF. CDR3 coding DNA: TGTGCCAGCAGCTTGGGAAGGTATCCGGATTCACCCCTCCACTTT. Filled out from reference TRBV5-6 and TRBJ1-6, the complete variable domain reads DAGVTQSPTHLIKTRGQQVTLRCSPKSGHDTVSWYQQALGQGPQFIFQYYEEEERQRGNFPDRFSGHQFPNYSSELNVNALLLGDSALYLCASSLGRYPDSPLHFGNGTRLTVT.

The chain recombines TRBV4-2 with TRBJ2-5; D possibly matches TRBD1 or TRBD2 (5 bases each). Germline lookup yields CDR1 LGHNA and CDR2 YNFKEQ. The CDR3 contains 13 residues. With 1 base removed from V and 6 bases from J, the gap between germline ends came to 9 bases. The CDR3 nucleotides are TGTGCCAGCAGCCAAGGCCGGGGCCAGACCCAGTACTTC. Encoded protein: CASSQGRGQTQYF.